The 8 T cell receptor beta chains below were found in one sample sequenced in a study of T-cell reconstitution after alpha-beta-depleted transplantation in children. During its preparation, the TCRbeta library received unique molecular identifiers. In TCRdb, the PCR reads were re-called with MiXCR into one record per CDR3 protein. This repertoire shows about 48,000 distinct CDR3 sequences, 5.8% found once; its top ten account for 30%. The starting material was PBMCs, mostly from graft donor cells, obtained 60 days after TCRalphabeta/CD19-depleted stem cell transplant. These receptors originate from a female patient aged 2 to 10 who had a stem cell transplant for aplastic anemia, so the T cells may come from the graft donor.

The table lists this clonotype with many counts. J is TRBJ2-2 and V is TRBV7-3; 9 bases match TRBD2. The CDR3 has 18 amino acids. With 1 base clipped from V and 4 bases from J, the junction kept 10 bases outside the gene matches. Germline V CDR1 and CDR2: SGHTA, FQGTGA. CDR3 loop: CASSLSGGRDHPTGELFF. As DNA, the CDR3 is TGTGCCAGCAGCTTAAGTGGCGGGAGGGACCACCCCACCGGGGAGCTGTTTTTT.

In this sample, this clonotype turned up a few times. The chain is built from TRBV7-2 and TRBJ1-1; D perhaps matches TRBD1 (6 bases). V was trimmed by 4 bases and J by 7 bases, leaving 13 bases between them. The CDR3 loop spans 13 amino acids. Per germline, CDR1 SGHTA and CDR2 FQGNSA. CDR3 protein: CASSSSRGREAFF. DNA of the CDR3: TGTGCCAGCAGCTCGAGCCGGGGGCGTGAAGCTTTCTTT. The variable domain in full, completed from reference TRBV7-2 and TRBJ1-1, reads GAGVSQSPSNKVTEKGKDVELRCDPISGHTALYWYRQSLGQGLEFLIYFQGNSAPDKSGLPSDRFSAERTGGSVSTLTIQRTQQEDSAVYLCASSSSRGREAFFGQGTRLTVV.

This clonotype was observed a handful of times. The chain employs TRBV6-5 and TRBJ2-7, with a possible D match to TRBD1 (6 bases). The V and J ends lost 6 bases and 0 bases respectively, with 12 bases between them. The CDR3 totals 14 residues. The V gene's germline CDR1 is MNHEY and CDR2 SVGAGI. CDR3 amino acids: CASRPRQASYEQYF. Written as DNA, the CDR3 is TGTGCCAGCAGACCCCGACAGGCCTCCTACGAGCAGTACTTC.

This clonotype was seen repeatedly, ten times or more. The V call is TRBV12-3 or TRBV12-4, the J call TRBJ2-5, with 9 nucleotides matching TRBD2. Germline trimming cut 3 bases from V and 5 bases from J; bases unmatched to any gene: 7. This CDR3 has 15 residues. Written as DNA, the CDR3 is TGTGCCAGCAGTTTGGAGGCGGCGGGAGGGGAGACCCAGTACTTC. It translates to CASSLEAAGGETQYF.

This clonotype was detected ten times or more. A read error may produce the germline difference seen at one junction end. V gene TRBV7-2 combines with J gene TRBJ2-3; 8 bases align to TRBD2. Germline V gene lookup returns CDR1 SGHTA and CDR2 FQGNSA. The CDR3 extends over 12 amino acids. CDR3 bases: TGTGCCAGCAGCGAGCGGGGGCTACCCCGGGGGTTT. Translated: CASSERGLPRGF. The variable domain in full, completed from reference TRBV7-2 and TRBJ2-3, reads GAGVSQSPSNKVTEKGKDVELRCDPISGHTALYWYRQSLGQGLEFLIYFQGNSAPDKSGLPSDRFSAERTGGSVSTLTIQRTQQEDSAVYLCASSERGLPRGFGPGTRLTVL.

CDR3 in amino acids: CASSQEIIAVSSYNEQFF. Written as DNA, the CDR3 is TGCGCCAGCAGCCAAGAGATTATAGCGGTGAGCTCCTACAATGAGCAGTTCTTC. This chain uses TRBV4-1 with TRBJ2-1, with D possibly matching TRBD2 (6 bases). Germline CDR1 is MGHRA and CDR2 is YSYEKL. V lost 0 bases and J lost 0, with 15 bases in between. The CDR3 contains 18 residues.

This clonotype appeared many times. The rearrangement joins TRBV5-1 to TRBJ2-7; TRBD1 or TRBD2 may be the D gene (6 bases each). Germline V CDR1 and CDR2: SGHRS, YFSETQ. V dropped 4 bases and J dropped 7 bases, with 24 bases sitting between them. CDR3 length equals 16 residues. CDR3 region: CASSQRGGGSTREQYF. CDR3 nucleotide sequence: TGCGCCAGCAGCCAACGAGGGGGAGGCAGTACTAGGGAGCAGTACTTC.

In this sample, this clonotype turned up many times. CDR3 sequence reads: CASTPDRVRSPLHF. The CDR3 region has the DNA TGTGCCAGCACCCCAGACAGGGTTCGCTCACCCCTCCACTTT. The V gene is TRBV11-2, the J gene TRBJ1-6; TRBD1 agrees at 7 bases. The CDR3 totals 14 residues. V shed 7 bases and J 10 bases; nucleotides not matched to a gene: 10. Germline assignment: CDR1 SGHAT and CDR2 FQNNGV.